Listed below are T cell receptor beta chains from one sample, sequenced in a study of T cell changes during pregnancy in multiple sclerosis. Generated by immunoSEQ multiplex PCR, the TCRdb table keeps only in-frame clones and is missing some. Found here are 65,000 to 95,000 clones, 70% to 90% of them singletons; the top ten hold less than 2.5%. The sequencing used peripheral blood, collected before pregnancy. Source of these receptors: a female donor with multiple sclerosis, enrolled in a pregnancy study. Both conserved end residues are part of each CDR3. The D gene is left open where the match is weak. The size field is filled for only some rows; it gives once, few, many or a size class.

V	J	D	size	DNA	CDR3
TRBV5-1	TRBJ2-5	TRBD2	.	TGCGCCAGCAGCTTGACGTCCCGGGAGGAGGAGACCCAGTACTTC	CASSLTSREEETQYF
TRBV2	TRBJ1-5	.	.	TGTGCCAGCAGGGACTTGGGGTCGTCCCAGCATTTT	CASRDLGSSQHF
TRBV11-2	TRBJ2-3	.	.	TGTGCCAGCAGGCTGGCCGGCACAGATACGCAGTATTTT	CASRLAGTDTQYF
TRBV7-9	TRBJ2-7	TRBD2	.	TGTGCCAGCAGCCCCGGACTAGCGGGGGCCCACTCCTACGAGCAGTACTTC	CASSPGLAGAHSYEQYF
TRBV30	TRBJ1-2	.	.	TGTGCCTGGAGTGTACAGGGAGATCGGGGCTACACCTTC	CAWSVQGDRGYTF
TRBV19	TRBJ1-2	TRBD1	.	TGTGCCAGTAGTGGAGGCAGGGGGCCCAGCGGCTACACCTTC	CASSGGRGPSGYTF
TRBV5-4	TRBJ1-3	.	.	TGTGCCAGCAGCCTAGCTCGTGGTGACGGAAACACCATATATTTT	CASSLARGDGNTIYF
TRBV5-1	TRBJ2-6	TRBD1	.	TGCGCCAGCAGCTTGGGACAGGGGGACTCTGGGGCCAACGTCCTGACTTTC	CASSLGQGDSGANVLTF
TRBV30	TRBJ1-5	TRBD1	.	TGTGCCTGGAGCCCAACTAGGGGGCTACAACGGGGCAGCAATCAGCCCCAGCATTTT	CAWSPTRGLQRGSNQPQHF
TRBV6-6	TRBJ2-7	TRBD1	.	TGTGCCAGCAGTTACTCGACAGGGCGAGGCTACGAGCAGTACTTC	CASSYSTGRGYEQYF
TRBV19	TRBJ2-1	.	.	TGTGCCAGTAGCCTGACTCGGTACACCTACAATGAGCAGTTCTTC	CASSLTRYTYNEQFF
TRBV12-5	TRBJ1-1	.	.	TGTGCTAGTGGTTCACTAAGGTTGGAGTCGCTGAACACTGAAGCTTTCTTT	CASGSLRLESLNTEAFF
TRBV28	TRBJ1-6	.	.	TGTGCCAGCAGTTTAGGACAGAGCTCCTATAATTCACCCCTCCACTTT	CASSLGQSSYNSPLHF
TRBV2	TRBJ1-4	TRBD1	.	TGTGCCAGCAGTGAGCGGACAGGGGTTGAAAAACTGTTTTTT	CASSERTGVEKLFF
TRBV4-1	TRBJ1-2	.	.	TGCGCCAGCAGCCAGGCCCCCTCCTATGGCTACACCTTC	CASSQAPSYGYTF
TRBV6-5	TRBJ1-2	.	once	TGTGCCAGCAGTTACTCCCGGGGTAGCTATGGCTACACCTTC	CASSYSRGSYGYTF
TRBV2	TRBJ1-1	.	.	TGTGCCAGCAGCCTCGGGGGGAGGACTGAAGCTTTCTTT	CASSLGGRTEAFF
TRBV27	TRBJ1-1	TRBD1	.	TGTGCCAGCAGTAAACACGGACAGGGGGCTGAAGCTTTCTTT	CASSKHGQGAEAFF
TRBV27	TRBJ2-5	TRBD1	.	TGTGCCAGCAGTTTTTGGGACAGAAGAGAGACCCAGTACTTC	CASSFWDRRETQYF
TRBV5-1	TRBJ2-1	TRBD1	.	TGCGCCAGCAGCAGGACAGGGGGCAATGAGCAGTTCTTC	CASSRTGGNEQFF
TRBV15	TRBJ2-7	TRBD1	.	TGTGCCTCGAGACAGGGTAGCGCCTACGAGCAGTACTTC	CASRQGSAYEQYF
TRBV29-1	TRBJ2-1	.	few	TGCAGCGTCCCGTCCGGTGATGAGCAGTTCTTC	CSVPSGDEQFF
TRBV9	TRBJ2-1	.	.	TGTGCCAGCAGCGGTAGTTACAGGTTTTCAAATGAGCAGTTCTTC	CASSGSYRFSNEQFF
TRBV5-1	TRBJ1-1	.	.	TGCGCCAGCAGCCCTAGAGGCCTGGACACTGAAGCTTTCTTT	CASSPRGLDTEAFF
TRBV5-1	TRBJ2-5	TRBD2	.	TGCGCCAGCAGCTTGGGACACCTAGCGGGGGGAACCGGGGGGCAAGAGACCCAGTACTTC	CASSLGHLAGGTGGQETQYF
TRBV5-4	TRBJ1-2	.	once	TGTGCCAGCGCAATCCAGGGAGGCAATGGCTACACCTTC	CASAIQGGNGYTF
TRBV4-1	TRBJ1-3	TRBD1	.	TGCGCCAGCAGCCTACAGGGGGCGACTGGAAACACCATATATTTT	CASSLQGATGNTIYF
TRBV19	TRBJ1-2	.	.	TGTGCCAGTAGCCCCCCCCGCGGCAACTATGGCTACACCTTC	CASSPPRGNYGYTF
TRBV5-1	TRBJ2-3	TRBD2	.	TGCGCCAGCAGCTTTCTAGCGGGGGGTAAAGATACGCAGTATTTT	CASSFLAGGKDTQYF
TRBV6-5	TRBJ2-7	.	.	TGTGCCAGCAGCCAATCCTCTCGGTACGAGCAGTACTTC	CASSQSSRYEQYF
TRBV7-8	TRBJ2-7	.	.	TGTGCCAGCAGCTCCCCCTGGCGCGGGGCATCCACCTACGAGCAGTACTTC	CASSSPWRGASTYEQYF
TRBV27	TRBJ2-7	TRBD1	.	TGTGCCAGCAGTAGAACAGGGGGATTCAACTACGAGCAGTACTTC	CASSRTGGFNYEQYF
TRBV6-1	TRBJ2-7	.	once	TGTGCCAGCAGCCCGACGAGCGTTTACGAGCAGTACTTC	CASSPTSVYEQYF
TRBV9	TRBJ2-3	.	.	TGTGCCAGCAGCGTAGCTCGGGCTAGCACCCCAGATACGCAGTATTTT	CASSVARASTPDTQYF
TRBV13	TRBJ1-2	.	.	TGTGCCAGCAGTTCTAACCGCTATGGCTACACCTTC	CASSSNRYGYTF
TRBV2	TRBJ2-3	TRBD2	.	TGTGCCAGCAGTGAAGTCGGAATTGGTGGCGGGGGGGACTTAAGCACAGATACGCAGTATTTT	CASSEVGIGGGGDLSTDTQYF
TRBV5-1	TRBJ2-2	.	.	TGCGCCAGCAGCCGCATAGGGGGGGATCTCGGGGAGCTGTTTTTT	CASSRIGGDLGELFF
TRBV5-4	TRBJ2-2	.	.	TGTGCCAGCAGCTTGGGGACTCGTACCGGGGAGCTGTTTTTT	CASSLGTRTGELFF
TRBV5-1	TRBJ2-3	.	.	TGCGCCAGCAGCTTGGGGCAGAGCACAGATACGCAGTATTTT	CASSLGQSTDTQYF
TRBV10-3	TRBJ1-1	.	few	TGTGCCATCATAGGGGATATGAACACTGAAGCTTTCTTT	CAIIGDMNTEAFF
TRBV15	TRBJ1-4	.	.	TGTGCCACCAGCCCCAGACAGAGGAAACTGTTTTTT	CATSPRQRKLFF
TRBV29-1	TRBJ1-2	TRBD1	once	TGCAGCGTTGTAGGCCAGGGGGCCTATGGCTACACCTTC	CSVVGQGAYGYTF
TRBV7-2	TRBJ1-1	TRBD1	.	TGTGCCAGCAGCTCGCGTCCGACAGGGGTAACTGAAGCTTTCTTT	CASSSRPTGVTEAFF
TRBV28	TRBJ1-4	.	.	TGTGCCAGCTTAGAGGCAGCAACTAATGAAAAACTGTTTTTT	CASLEAATNEKLFF
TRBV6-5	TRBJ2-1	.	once	TGTGCCAGCAGTCCCTTTCCCTACAATGAGCAGTTCTTC	CASSPFPYNEQFF
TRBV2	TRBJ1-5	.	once	TGTGCCAGCAGTGTGGCCTTCAATCAGCCCCAGCATTTT	CASSVAFNQPQHF
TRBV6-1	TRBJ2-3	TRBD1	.	TGTGCCAGCAGTGAAGCTTACAGGGGGTGGTCAGATACGCAGTATTTT	CASSEAYRGWSDTQYF
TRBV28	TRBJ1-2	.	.	TGTGCCAGCAGTCTAGGGGGAGTGGCCTATGGCTACACCTTC	CASSLGGVAYGYTF
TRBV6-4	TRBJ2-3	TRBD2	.	TGTGCCAGCAGTGATGGGCGCTCCGGGGGGGATACGCAGTATTTT	CASSDGRSGGDTQYF
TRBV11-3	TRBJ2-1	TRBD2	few	TGTGCCAGCAGCTTAGAGGGGGGGGTCGACAATGAGCAGTTCTTC	CASSLEGGVDNEQFF
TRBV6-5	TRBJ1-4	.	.	TGTGCCAGCAGTTACTCGGAAGGGGTAACTAATGAAAAACTGTTTTTT	CASSYSEGVTNEKLFF
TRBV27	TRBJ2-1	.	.	TGTGCCAGCAGTCCGGACAGTGGCTTTGGGGGTGAGCAGTTCTTC	CASSPDSGFGGEQFF
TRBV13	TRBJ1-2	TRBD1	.	TGTGCCAGCAGCTTACAGGGGGCGGGTGGCTACACCTTC	CASSLQGAGGYTF
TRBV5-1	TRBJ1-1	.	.	TGCGCCAGCCACTATAACACTGAAGCTTTCTTT	CASHYNTEAFF
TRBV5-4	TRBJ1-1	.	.	TGTGCCAGCAGCTTGGTGGGGAGCACTGAAGCTTTCTTT	CASSLVGSTEAFF
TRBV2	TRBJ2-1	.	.	TGTGCCAGCAGTGAGTCGGGGAATGAGCAGTTCTTC	CASSESGNEQFF
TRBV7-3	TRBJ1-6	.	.	TGTGCCAGCAGCGCCGCGGGGTCTAATTCACCCCTCCACTTT	CASSAAGSNSPLHF